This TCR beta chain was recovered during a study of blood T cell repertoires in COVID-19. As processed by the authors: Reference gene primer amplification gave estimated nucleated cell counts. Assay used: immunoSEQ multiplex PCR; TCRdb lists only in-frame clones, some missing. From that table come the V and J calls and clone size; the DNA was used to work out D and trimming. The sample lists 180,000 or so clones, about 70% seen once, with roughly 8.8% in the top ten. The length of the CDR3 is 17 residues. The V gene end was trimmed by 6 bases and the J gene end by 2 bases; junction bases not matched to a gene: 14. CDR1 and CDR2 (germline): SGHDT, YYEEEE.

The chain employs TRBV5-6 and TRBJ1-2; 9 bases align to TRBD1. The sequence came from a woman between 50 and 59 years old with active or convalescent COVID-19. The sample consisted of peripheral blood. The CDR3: CASISLFGTGTNYGYTF. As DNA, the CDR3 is TGTGCCAGCATCTCGCTCTTCGGGACAGGGACCAACTATGGCTACACCTTC. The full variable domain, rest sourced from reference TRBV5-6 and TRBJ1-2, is DAGVTQSPTHLIKTRGQQVTLRCSPKSGHDTVSWYQQALGQGPQFIFQYYEEEERQRGNFPDRFSGHQFPNYSSELNVNALLLGDSALYLCASISLFGTGTNYGYTFGSGTRLTVV.